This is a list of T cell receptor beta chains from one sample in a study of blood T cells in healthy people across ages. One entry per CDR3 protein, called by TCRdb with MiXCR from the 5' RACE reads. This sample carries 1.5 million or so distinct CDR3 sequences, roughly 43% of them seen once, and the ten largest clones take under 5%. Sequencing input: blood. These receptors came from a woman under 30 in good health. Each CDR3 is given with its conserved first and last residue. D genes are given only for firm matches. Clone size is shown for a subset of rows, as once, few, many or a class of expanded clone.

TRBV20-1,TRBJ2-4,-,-,TGCAGTGCTAGTGACACCTTCAAAAACATTCAGTACTTC,CSASDTFKNIQYF
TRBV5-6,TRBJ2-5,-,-,TGTGCCAGCAGCGGCCCAGGGGACAGGACTAGCTTTTACAATGAGCAGTACTTC,CASSGPGDRTSFYNEQYF
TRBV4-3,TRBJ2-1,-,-,TGCGCCAGCAGCCACCGTAAGAGCTCCTACAATGAGCAGTTCTTC,CASSHRKSSYNEQFF
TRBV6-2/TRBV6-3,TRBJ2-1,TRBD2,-,TGTGCCAGCAACCCTAGCGGGGGGTACAATGAGCAGTTCTTC,CASNPSGGYNEQFF
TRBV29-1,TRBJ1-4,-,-,TGCAGCGTGAAAGGACGGCAGTACGAAAAACTGTTTTTT,CSVKGRQYEKLFF
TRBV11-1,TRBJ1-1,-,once,TGTGCCAGCAGCTCCCGGGCGGGCCGAGACACTGAAGCTTTCTTT,CASSSRAGRDTEAFF
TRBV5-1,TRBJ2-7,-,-,TGCGCCAGCAGCTTGGGAGAGGGCCTCTACGAGCAGTACTTC,CASSLGEGLYEQYF
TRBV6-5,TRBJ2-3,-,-,TGTGCCAGCAGTCCCCGGGACTCAATTAGCACAGATACGCAGTATTTT,CASSPRDSISTDTQYF
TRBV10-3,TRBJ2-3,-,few,TGTGCCATCAGTGAGCAGGGAGCAGATACGCAGTATTTT,CAISEQGADTQYF
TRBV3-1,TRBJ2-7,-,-,TGTGCCAGCAGCCAAGATCTCGGAGGGATCGAAACCTACGAGCAGTACTTC,CASSQDLGGIETYEQYF
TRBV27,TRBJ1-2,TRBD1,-,TGTGCCAGCAGTTTATTCGCAGGGGGTAACTATGGCTACACCTTC,CASSLFAGGNYGYTF
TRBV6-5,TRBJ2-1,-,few,TGTGCCAGCAACCGAATTTCGACGAATGAGCAGTTCTTC,CASNRISTNEQFF
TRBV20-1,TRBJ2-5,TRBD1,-,TGCAATGCTATTAGACAGGGTGGCTATGAGCAGTACTTC,CNAIRQGGYEQYF
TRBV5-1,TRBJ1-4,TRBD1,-,TGCGCCAGCAGGGACTCGGGACAGGGGGAAGAAAAACTGTTTTTT,CASRDSGQGEEKLFF
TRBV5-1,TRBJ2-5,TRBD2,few,TGCGCCAGCAGCTTAACCGGGACTAGCGGGAGGCAAGAGACCCAGTACTTC,CASSLTGTSGRQETQYF
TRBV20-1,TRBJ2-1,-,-,TGCAGTGCTAGAGATGTCGCAGCGGACGGTCACAATGAGCAGTTCTTC,CSARDVAADGHNEQFF
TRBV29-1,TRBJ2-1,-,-,TGCAGCGTTGATCGGACTACCGGGTGGATTGAGCAGTTCTTC,CSVDRTTGWIEQFF
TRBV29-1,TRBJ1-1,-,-,TGCAGCGCCCACCGGGACTCTAACACTGAAGCTTTCTTT,CSAHRDSNTEAFF
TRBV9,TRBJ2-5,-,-,TGTGCCAGCAGCCTCGTAGGGCTAGCCCGAGAGACCCAGTACTTC,CASSLVGLARETQYF
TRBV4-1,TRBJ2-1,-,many,TGCGCCAGCAGCCCGGCCCCCTACAATGAGCAGTTCTTC,CASSPAPYNEQFF
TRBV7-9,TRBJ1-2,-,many,TGTGCCAGCAGCTTAGGGAGCTATGGCTACACCTTC,CASSLGSYGYTF
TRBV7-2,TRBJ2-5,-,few,TGTGCCAGCAGCTTACCCTGGCAAGAGACCCAGTACTTC,CASSLPWQETQYF
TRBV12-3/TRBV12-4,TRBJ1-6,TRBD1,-,TGTGCCAGCAGTGGGACAGGGGGCAGTTCACCCCTCCACTTT,CASSGTGGSSPLHF
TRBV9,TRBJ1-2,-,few,TGTGCCAGCAGCGTAGGTGGCGACAACTATGGCTACACCTTC,CASSVGGDNYGYTF
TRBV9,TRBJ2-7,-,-,TGTGCCAGCGCACGGAACAATGAGCAGTACTTC,CASARNNEQYF
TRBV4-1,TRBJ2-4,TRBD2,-,TGCGCCAGCAGCCTAGGGGTTAGTTGGACTAGCGGAGTAGCCAAAAACATTCAGTACTTC,CASSLGVSWTSGVAKNIQYF
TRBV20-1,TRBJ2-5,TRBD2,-,TGCAGTGCTAGAACCAGCGGGAATGAGCAGTACTTC,CSARTSGNEQYF
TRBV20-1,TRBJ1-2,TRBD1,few,TGCAGTGCTAGAGAGGACAGGGTTAACTATGGCTACACCTTC,CSAREDRVNYGYTF
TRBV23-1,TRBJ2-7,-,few,TGCGCCAGGCTTCTAATATACGAGCAGTACTTC,CARLLIYEQYF
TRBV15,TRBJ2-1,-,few,TGTGCCACCAGCCCAAAAGTACTATCCTACAATGAGCAGTTCTTC,CATSPKVLSYNEQFF
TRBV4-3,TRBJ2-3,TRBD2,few,TGCGCCAGCAGCCAAGAGCGGGGGGGCCGTTATACGCAGTATTTT,CASSQERGGRYTQYF
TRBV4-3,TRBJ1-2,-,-,TGCGCCAGCAGCCAAGCCTCCTTAAATAGAGATGGCTACACCTTC,CASSQASLNRDGYTF
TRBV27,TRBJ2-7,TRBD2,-,TGTGCCAGCAGTCCCGGGACTAGCGGGAGTTGGGAGCAGTACTTC,CASSPGTSGSWEQYF
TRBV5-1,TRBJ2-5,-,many,TGCGCCAGCAGCTTCGGAGCGAGAGAGACCCAGTACTTC,CASSFGARETQYF
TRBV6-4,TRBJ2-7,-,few,TGTGCCAGCATGACCCAGGCGGTCGAAACCTACGAGCAGTACTTC,CASMTQAVETYEQYF
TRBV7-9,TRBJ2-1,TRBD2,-,TGTGTCAGCAGCTTAGTCCGAGCGGGAGGGTCCTACAATGAGCAGTTCTTC,CVSSLVRAGGSYNEQFF
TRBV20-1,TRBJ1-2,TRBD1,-,TGCAGTGCAGAACCCGTGGACAGGGGAAACGGCTACACCTTC,CSAEPVDRGNGYTF
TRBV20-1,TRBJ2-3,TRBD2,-,TGCAGTGCTACCCTAGCGGGATGGTCAGATACGCAGTATTTT,CSATLAGWSDTQYF
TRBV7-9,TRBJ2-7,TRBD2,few,TGTGCCAGCAGCCTCGTGTTAGCGGGGAAAGACGAGCAGTACTTC,CASSLVLAGKDEQYF
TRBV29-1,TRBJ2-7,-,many,TGCAGCGTTGAGCGCCCGTCCGGACAGTCGCAGTACTTC,CSVERPSGQSQYF